This T cell receptor beta chain was obtained from a study of CD8+ T cells in alopecia areata. Study-wide background: The study gave treated patients oral tofacitinib at 5 to 10 mg twice daily. A 6-month period off drug followed tofacitinib, which lasted 6 to 18 months. Whole-study findings and limits: It was lesional scalp, especially alopecia totalis/universalis, that showed higher clonality than normal scalp. Sequenced scalp T cells also include alphabeta T cells resident in normal skin.

cDNA prepared by RNA extraction and subsequent reverse transcription served as the template for sequencing. Data came from immunoSEQ multiplex PCR; TCRdb stores just in-frame clones and leaves some out. The sample has around 140,000 clones; approximately 49% are singletons. This CDR3 comprises 14 residues. Germline CDR1 and CDR2: SQVTM and ANQGSEA. Trimming pared 7 bases from V and 1 base from J, leaving 16 bases between. As to this clone: What it binds is not known.

The origin of this receptor is a human donor with alopecia areata. The sample consisted of CD4+ T cells sorted from blood, taken at week 0. The V and J genes are TRBV29-1 and TRBJ2-5; no reliable D call. CDR3 nucleotide sequence: TGCAGCGCCGGCATAGGACGGATCCAAGAGACCCAGTACTTC. This gives the protein CSAGIGRIQETQYF.